This T cell receptor beta chain was identified in a study of response to subunit inactivated influenza vaccine. TCRdb reprocessed the RT-PCR reads with MiXCR, giving one entry per CDR3 protein. This table has 650,000 to 850,000 distinct CDR3 sequences, about 15% appearing once. The V end lost 0 bases, the J end lost 1 base, and 11 bases lay between the germline ends. Germline CDR1 is GTSNPN and CDR2 is SVGIG (reference sequence). The CDR3 is 15 residues long. This clonotype showed up just a few times. Its antigen is not known. Overall study results and limits: Each seasonal influenza vaccination, the authors suggested, recruits few new T cells.

The source is a man aged 50-59 years who received an inactivated influenza vaccine. J is TRBJ2-3 and V is TRBV30; a possible D gene is TRBD2 (5 bases). This specimen was PBMCs from blood, taken less than 15 days before vaccination. The CDR3, as DNA: TGTGCCTGGAGTGTACGCGGGTTGCGCACAGATACGCAGTATTTT. This gives the protein CAWSVRGLRTDTQYF.